The rows below give T cell receptor beta chains drawn from one sample of a study of radiation and T cells in renal cell carcinoma. The repertoire was sequenced with immunoSEQ multiplex PCR; TCRdb's copy has only in-frame clones and lacks some. The sample carries almost 50,000 clones, 80% recorded once. The material sequenced was blood, taken from a patient whose treatment included radiotherapy and nephrectomy. These receptor sequences come from a woman between 70 and 85 years old with renal cell carcinoma. Each CDR3 is given with its conserved first and last residue. Fields, in order: CDR3 DNA, CDR3 protein, D gene, V gene, J gene, clone size. D genes are given only for firm matches. Clone size is not always given. Where it is, it says once, few, many or a class for expanded clones.

CDR3 DNA: TGTGCCAGCAGCCAAGATTTGACAGTCCTTAGCTACACCTTC
CDR3 protein: CASSQDLTVLSYTF
D gene: .
V gene: TRBV14
J gene: TRBJ1-2
clone size: .

CDR3 DNA: TGTGCCAGCAGCTCCCACCGCGAGGACAGGAATACCTACGAGCAGTACTTC
CDR3 protein: CASSSHREDRNTYEQYF
D gene: TRBD1
V gene: TRBV7-9
J gene: TRBJ2-7
clone size: once

CDR3 DNA: TGTGCCAGTAGTACAAGAGCGGGGGAAGAGACCCAGTACTTC
CDR3 protein: CASSTRAGEETQYF
D gene: TRBD2
V gene: TRBV19
J gene: TRBJ2-5
clone size: .

CDR3 DNA: TGTGCCAGCAGTGGCGAACCGTTGGCAAGCTACGAGCAGTACTTC
CDR3 protein: CASSGEPLASYEQYF
D gene: .
V gene: TRBV2
J gene: TRBJ2-7
clone size: .

CDR3 DNA: TGTGCCAGTAGTCCCGGGGATAAAGAGACCCAGTACTTC
CDR3 protein: CASSPGDKETQYF
D gene: .
V gene: TRBV19
J gene: TRBJ2-5
clone size: .

CDR3 DNA: TGTGCCTGGAGTGTACACCCCCAGAACAGGGGATCATCACCCCTCCACTTT
CDR3 protein: CAWSVHPQNRGSSPLHF
D gene: TRBD1
V gene: TRBV30
J gene: TRBJ1-6
clone size: .

CDR3 DNA: TGTGCCAGCAGGTCGCGAGCAACTAATGAAAAACTGTTTTTT
CDR3 protein: CASRSRATNEKLFF
D gene: .
V gene: TRBV7-9
J gene: TRBJ1-4
clone size: .

CDR3 DNA: TGTGCCAGCAGCCGCCGAGAGGGGAGAGCCCACTATGGCTACACCTTC
CDR3 protein: CASSRREGRAHYGYTF
D gene: .
V gene: TRBV27
J gene: TRBJ1-2
clone size: .

CDR3 DNA: TGTGCCAGCAGCTTAGGGGATAGCGGGAGGGCCGTTCGCCACGAGCAGTACTTC
CDR3 protein: CASSLGDSGRAVRHEQYF
D gene: TRBD2
V gene: TRBV7-8
J gene: TRBJ2-7
clone size: .

CDR3 DNA: TGTGCCAGCAGGTACCAGGCGGGACAGCTAAATGAAAAACTGTTTTTT
CDR3 protein: CASRYQAGQLNEKLFF
D gene: TRBD1
V gene: TRBV6-5
J gene: TRBJ1-4
clone size: .

CDR3 DNA: TGTGCCAGCACCGCAGGGGACTCAAGCAATCAGCCCCAGCATTTT
CDR3 protein: CASTAGDSSNQPQHF
D gene: .
V gene: TRBV6-1
J gene: TRBJ1-5
clone size: once

CDR3 DNA: TGTGCCAGCAGCATGGACGGTGGTTCCTACAATGAGCAGTTCTTC
CDR3 protein: CASSMDGGSYNEQFF
D gene: .
V gene: TRBV9
J gene: TRBJ2-1
clone size: .

CDR3 DNA: TGTGCCAGAAGCTTGGTGTCCGGGACAGCAAAATCCTACGAGCAGTACTTC
CDR3 protein: CARSLVSGTAKSYEQYF
D gene: TRBD1
V gene: TRBV5-3
J gene: TRBJ2-7
clone size: .

CDR3 DNA: TGTGCCAGCAGGCAATCGAGGGGCTACGAGCAGTACTTC
CDR3 protein: CASRQSRGYEQYF
D gene: .
V gene: TRBV6-5
J gene: TRBJ2-7
clone size: once

CDR3 DNA: TGTGCCAGCAGTTTCCGGGACAGGACTTTACAGAACACTGAAGCTTTCTTT
CDR3 protein: CASSFRDRTLQNTEAFF
D gene: TRBD1
V gene: TRBV5-7
J gene: TRBJ1-1
clone size: .

CDR3 DNA: TGTGCCAGCAGTTACTCGATATTGGAGGGGGGCTACACCTTC
CDR3 protein: CASSYSILEGGYTF
D gene: .
V gene: TRBV6-5
J gene: TRBJ1-2
clone size: .

CDR3 DNA: TGTGCCAGCAGCCCGGGGGGCAGGGTAAACACTGAAGCTTTCTTT
CDR3 protein: CASSPGGRVNTEAFF
D gene: .
V gene: TRBV11-2
J gene: TRBJ1-1
clone size: .

CDR3 DNA: TGTGCCAGCAGCTTAGTGGGGACTCGGTGGGGGGTGTTCTTC
CDR3 protein: CASSLVGTRWGVFF
D gene: .
V gene: TRBV11-2
J gene: TRBJ2-1
clone size: .

CDR3 DNA: TGTGCCAGCAGTCTCCCTCAGGGCAATCAGCCCCAGCATTTT
CDR3 protein: CASSLPQGNQPQHF
D gene: .
V gene: TRBV6-1
J gene: TRBJ1-5
clone size: few

CDR3 DNA: TGTGCCAGCAGCGTTACTAGCGGGGGGAAGCAGTTCTTC
CDR3 protein: CASSVTSGGKQFF
D gene: TRBD2
V gene: TRBV11-3
J gene: TRBJ2-1
clone size: .

CDR3 DNA: TGTGCCATCAGTGAAGGGCAGTCCTCTGGAAACACCATATATTTT
CDR3 protein: CAISEGQSSGNTIYF
D gene: .
V gene: TRBV10-3
J gene: TRBJ1-3
clone size: .

CDR3 DNA: TGCAGCTTCTCTATGAGCTCTGGAAGCACCATATATTTT
CDR3 protein: CSFSMSSGSTIYF
D gene: .
V gene: TRBV29-1
J gene: TRBJ1-3
clone size: once

CDR3 DNA: TGCGCCAGCAGGGGAGCCGGGGTTCAAGAGACCCAGTACTTC
CDR3 protein: CASRGAGVQETQYF
D gene: .
V gene: TRBV10-2
J gene: TRBJ2-5
clone size: .

CDR3 DNA: TGTGCCAGCTCACCCGGGGGGGATTCACCCCTCCACTTT
CDR3 protein: CASSPGGDSPLHF
D gene: .
V gene: TRBV18
J gene: TRBJ1-6
clone size: .

CDR3 DNA: TGTGCCAGCAGTGAAGCCGGCAATAACTATGGCTACACCTTC
CDR3 protein: CASSEAGNNYGYTF
D gene: .
V gene: TRBV6-1
J gene: TRBJ1-2
clone size: .

CDR3 DNA: TGTGCCAGCAACCTCAAAGCGGGGGGGTTTGATACGCAGTATTTT
CDR3 protein: CASNLKAGGFDTQYF
D gene: TRBD2
V gene: TRBV2
J gene: TRBJ2-3
clone size: .